The 18 T cell receptor beta chains presented below share a single source sample, sequenced in a study of brain metastases from non-small cell lung cancer. Sequencing used immunoSEQ multiplex PCR; TCRdb keeps in-frame clones, though not all of them. This table has approximately 540 clones, approximately 91% appearing once. Sequenced sample: tissue from a brain metastasis. These receptors all come from a donor aged 40 or older with non-small cell lung cancer.

This rearrangement joins TRBV28 to TRBJ1-3; D not certain. The CDR3 has 16 amino acids. Germline V lookup: CDR1 MDHEN, CDR2 SYDVKM. V was shortened by 9 bases and J by 4 bases, with 22 bases between the two germline ends. The CDR3 is CASLEGGKFTGNTIYF. The CDR3 DNA reads as TGTGCCAGTCTCGAAGGAGGGAAATTTACGGGAAACACCATATATTTT.

The chain carries TRBV6-5 and TRBJ2-1; D is tentatively TRBD1 or TRBD2 (5 bases each). The CDR3 has 13 amino acids. V was pared by 5 bases and J by 7 bases, with 12 bases between. Germline V CDR1 and CDR2: MNHEY, SVGAGI. CDR3 coding DNA: TGTGCCAGCAGTCCCGCAGGGAGTAATGAGCAGTTCTTC. Residues: CASSPAGSNEQFF.

The genes are TRBV29-1 and TRBJ2-1; the D is unclear. Germline V gene sequence: CDR1 SQVTM, CDR2 ANQGSEA. The CDR3 is 10 amino acids. Between the trimmed V and J ends, which lost 3 bases and 11 bases, there was a span of 8 bases. CDR3 DNA: TGCAGCGTTGAGTGGGAAAAGCAGTTCTTC. Its translation: CSVEWEKQFF.

The chain joins TRBV27 to TRBJ2-7; D tentatively fits TRBD1 or TRBD2 (5 bases each). Germline loops: CDR1 MNHEY, CDR2 SMNVEV (reference sequence). V lost 3 bases to trimming and J lost 2 bases, with 8 bases between them. This CDR3 is 13 amino acids long. The CDR3 DNA follows: TGTGCCAGCAGTTTGGGGGTCGCCTACGAGCAGTACTTC. It encodes CASSLGVAYEQYF.

The V call is TRBV27, the J call TRBJ2-7; 14 bases map to TRBD2. The trim removed 8 bases at V and 11 bases at J, leaving 14 bases unmatched. Per the germline V gene, CDR1 is MNHEY and CDR2 is SMNVEV (reference sequence). CDR3 length: 15 residues. The CDR3 sequence is CASLSSGTSGSQKYF. The CDR3 region has the DNA TGTGCCAGCCTTTCTTCCGGGACTAGCGGGAGTCAAAAGTACTTC.

The J gene is TRBJ1-2, the V gene TRBV18, with 7 bases that match TRBD1. Unmatched junction bases numbered 8, after V lost 6 bases and J lost 7 bases. In germline, CDR1 is KGHSH, CDR2 LQKENI. The CDR3 consists of 13 residues. CDR3 sequence reads: CASSFDRDSGYTF. In nucleotides, the CDR3 is TGTGCCAGCTCGTTCGACAGGGACTCTGGCTACACCTTC.

The V gene is TRBV7-3, the J gene TRBJ1-1, with D unclear. Germline CDR1 and CDR2: SGHTA and FQGTGA. V was clipped by 2 bases and J by 2 bases, with 6 bases between them. The CDR3 has 13 residues. The CDR3 DNA sequence: TGTGCCAGCAGCTTAGGAACCAACACTGAAGCTTTCTTT. The encoded protein is CASSLGTNTEAFF.

The chain employs TRBV13 and TRBJ1-2; the match to TRBD1 covers 7 bases. This CDR3 region has 14 residues. V lost 7 bases and J lost 8; bases outside the gene matches: 13. The germline V gene encodes CDR1 PRHDT and CDR2 FYEKMQ (reference sequence). The CDR3 nucleotides read TGTGCCAGCAACAGGGGCCGGCAACCAAAAGGCTACACCTTC. Its protein product is CASNRGRQPKGYTF.

The gene calls are TRBV5-1 and TRBJ2-5; 8 bases fit TRBD1. Looked up from germline, CDR1 is SGHRS and CDR2 is YFSETQ. With 0 bases clipped from V and 5 bases from J, the junction kept 6 bases outside the gene matches. This CDR3 spans 15 amino acids. The CDR3 bases are TGCGCCAGCAGCTTGGGGACAGGGATGGTCGAGACCCAGTACTTC. Translated, it gives CASSLGTGMVETQYF.

The V and J genes are TRBV5-1 and TRBJ1-1; D gene uncertain. V shed 2 bases and J shed 3 bases, with 11 bases lying between them. The CDR3 has 14 amino acids. Germline V CDR1 and CDR2: SGHRS, YFSETQ. The CDR3 DNA sequence: TGCGCCAGCAGCTTTAACGGGGATGACACTGAAGCTTTCTTT. This translates into CASSFNGDDTEAFF.

The V call is TRBV28, the J call TRBJ1-2; maybe TRBD1 (6 bases). The germline V gene has CDR1 MDHEN and CDR2 SYDVKM. V lost 9 bases and J lost 5, with 16 bases in between. This CDR3 spans 13 amino acids. CDR3 nucleotides: TGTGCCAGTACCTCGGGGGCAGGATATGGCTACACCTTC. It specifies CASTSGAGYGYTF.

This chain links TRBV12-3 or TRBV12-4 with TRBJ1-1; D gene ambiguous. CDR3 length: 13 amino acids. With 6 bases removed from V and 1 base from J, the gap between germline ends came to 9 bases. Here the CDR3 DNA reads TGTGCCAGCAGACCTACACCGAACACTGAAGCTTTCTTT. It translates to CASRPTPNTEAFF.

The chain has TRBV19 and TRBJ1-4; D is possibly TRBD1 (5 bases). The CDR3 has 14 amino acids. In germline, CDR1 is LNHDA, CDR2 SQIVND (reference sequence). V lost 6 bases to trimming and J lost 13 bases, with 21 bases between them. The CDR3 protein is CASSPRDSGLRLFF. The CDR3 bases are TGTGCCAGTAGCCCCCGGGACTCGGGGCTAAGACTGTTTTTT.

The genes are TRBV7-6 and TRBJ2-7, with TRBD2 as a possible D gene (5 bases). Germline V gene data show CDR1 as SGHVS and CDR2 as FNYEAQ. Trimming left V 1 base short and J 6 bases short, with 16 bases between. CDR3 length equals 15 residues. The CDR3 protein is CASSLVLGGWGEQYF. For the CDR3, the DNA is TGTGCCAGCAGCTTAGTGTTAGGAGGTTGGGGCGAGCAGTACTTC.

This sequence joins TRBV19 and TRBJ1-3; 9 positions match TRBD1. Germline lookup yields CDR1 LNHDA and CDR2 SQIVND (reference sequence). Trimming took 4 bases from V and 0 from J; bases not matched to a gene: 7. This CDR3 comprises 17 residues. In DNA, the CDR3 is TGTGCCAGTAGTAAAACAGGGGGCCCTAGCTCTGGAAACACCATATATTTT. It specifies CASSKTGGPSSGNTIYF.

V usage is TRBV12-3 or TRBV12-4 and J usage is TRBJ2-2; D remains unclear. This CDR3 region has 11 residues. V lost 11 bases and J 6 bases, leaving 10 bases between the germline ends. CDR3 protein: CAGRYAGELFF. CDR3 nucleotides: TGTGCCGGTCGGTACGCCGGGGAGCTGTTTTTT.

As to this clone: One junction end does not reproduce the germline sequence, and a read error may be involved. The chain recombines TRBV5-1 with TRBJ2-7, with 14 bases matching TRBD2. CDR3 length equals 14 residues. CDR1 is SGHRS and CDR2 is YFSETQ in the germline V gene. CDR3 coding DNA: TGCGCCAGCAGCTCAGGACTAGCGGGAGGCCCCAGCCACTTC. It codes for CASSSGLAGGPSHF.

The chain is built from TRBV14 and TRBJ1-1; possibly TRBD1 for D (5 bases). The germline CDR1 and CDR2 sequences are SGHDN and FVKESK. CDR3 length equals 14 residues. With 2 bases removed from V and 8 bases from J, the gap between germline ends came to 15 bases. The CDR3 DNA is TGTGCCAGCAGCCAAACTACAGGCCTTGCCGAAGCTTTCTTT. Its translation is CASSQTTGLAEAFF.